This T cell receptor beta chain appears in the sequencing data of a study of T cell repertoires in cytomegalovirus infection. About the study: From public TCR beta signatures came an indication of both CMV infection and matching HLA type.

Unmatched junction bases numbered 15, after V lost 8 bases and J lost 4 bases. Germline values: CDR1 SQVTM, CDR2 ANQGSEA. This CDR3 is built from 16 residues. MiXCR was run by TCRdb on the reads, yielding one entry per CDR3 protein. The sample has some 230,000 distinct CDR3 sequences, over 20% seen once; the top ten hold about 20%. The source is a human donor in good health (CMV status not recorded). Some clones in this sample may be carry-over from other donors' samples. Sequenced sample: CD8+ T cells from PBMCs. This chain uses TRBV29-1 with TRBJ2-1; 9 bases fit TRBD1. The DNA for the CDR3 is TGCAGCTTCGAACCCCGAGGGACAGGGAGATACAATGAGCAGTTCTTC. Amino acids: CSFEPRGTGRYNEQFF.